The 18 T cell receptor beta chains below come from one sample, sequenced in a study of cytomegalovirus exposure and HLA in healthy donors. The PCR was carried out with 60 Vbeta primers and 13 Jbeta primers. Produced via immunoSEQ multiplex PCR; TCRdb's table is partial and in-frame only. The sample yields about 110,000 clones, 75% to 85% seen once. The specimen was PBMCs. The receptors were sampled from a man aged 25-40 years in good health and CMV-seronegative.

The rearrangement joins TRBV7-9 to TRBJ2-7; D remains unclear. V gave up 0 bases and J gave up 3 bases, with 15 bases separating them. CDR1 is SEHNR and CDR2 is FQNEAQ in the germline V gene (reference sequence). This CDR3 region has 16 residues. The CDR3: CASSLAGVGFSYEQYF. The CDR3 DNA reads TGTGCCAGCAGCTTAGCGGGCGTCGGCTTTAGCTACGAGCAGTACTTC.

The rearrangement uses TRBV30 and TRBJ1-3; TRBD1 agrees at 9 bases. CDR1 is GTSNPN, CDR2 SVGIG, per germline (reference sequence). J lost 0 bases, V lost 7 bases, and 1 base had no gene match. The CDR3 extends over 13 amino acids. The CDR3: CASGQGSGNTIYF. For the CDR3, the DNA is TGTGCCTCGGGACAGGGCTCTGGAAACACCATATATTTT.

The V gene is TRBV4-3, the J gene TRBJ1-5; D remains ambiguous. The CDR3 is made up of 14 amino acids. Trimming removed 4 bases from V and 0 bases from J, with 7 bases in between. Germline CDR1 reads LGHNA; CDR2 reads YSLEER. The CDR3 reads CASSREVSNQPQHF. As DNA, the CDR3 is TGCGCCAGCAGCCGGGAGGTTAGCAATCAGCCCCAGCATTTT.

The gene calls are TRBV6-5 and TRBJ2-7; D is perhaps TRBD2 (6 bases). From germline, CDR1 is MNHEY and CDR2 SVGAGI. This CDR3 has 13 residues. The V end lost 6 bases, the J end lost 5 bases, and 14 bases lay between the germline ends. CDR3: CASRFPEGNEQYF. Written as DNA, the CDR3 is TGTGCCAGCAGGTTCCCGGAGGGTAACGAGCAGTACTTC.

Concerning this clone: This CDR3 is also generated by other DNA sequences in the sample. J is TRBJ2-7 and V is TRBV9; D perhaps matches TRBD1 (7 bases). The CDR3 is made up of 14 amino acids. Germline loops: CDR1 SGDLS, CDR2 YYNGEE. V was clipped by 4 bases and J by 4 bases, with 15 bases between them. The CDR3 nucleotides read TGTGCCAGCAGCCCACAGACAGGGAGGTACGAGCAGTACTTC. Translated: CASSPQTGRYEQYF.

This sequence joins TRBV7-2 and TRBJ2-5, with D maybe TRBD2 (6 bases). In germline, CDR1 is SGHTA, CDR2 FQGNSA. CDR3 length: 14 residues. V was pared by 5 bases and J by 5 bases, with 15 bases between. The CDR3 DNA reads as TGTGCCAGCAGCCCCCGACTAGTTCGGGAGACCCAGTACTTC. Translating it yields CASSPRLVRETQYF.

The genes are TRBV11-2 and TRBJ1-3; 10 positions match TRBD1. The junction had 8 bases not matched to a gene; V was cut back by 2 bases and J by 4 bases. The germline V gene encodes CDR1 SGHAT and CDR2 FQNNGV. The CDR3 loop spans 17 amino acids. The DNA for the CDR3 is TGTGCCAGCAGCTTACCCCCGGACAGGGGGTCGGGAAACACCATATATTTT. Translation gives CASSLPPDRGSGNTIYF.

The chain uses TRBV9 and TRBJ2-2; D is possibly TRBD2 (5 bases). The length of the CDR3 is 14 residues. The germline gives CDR1 SGDLS, CDR2 YYNGEE. The V end was cut by 6 bases, the J end by 0 bases, with 9 bases between. CDR3 residues: CASKDSTNTGELFF. The CDR3 bases are TGTGCCAGCAAGGACTCTACGAACACCGGGGAGCTGTTTTTT.

V and J are TRBV9 and TRBJ1-3, with a possible D match to TRBD1 (6 bases). Germline CDR1 and CDR2: SGDLS and YYNGEE. V was trimmed by 1 base and J by 4 bases, leaving 12 bases between them. The CDR3 totals 15 residues. This chain's CDR3 is CASSVSGGYGNTIYF. The CDR3 coding sequence is TGTGCCAGCAGCGTAAGCGGGGGCTACGGAAACACCATATATTTT. The full variable domain, its missing parts supplied by reference TRBV9 and TRBJ1-3, is DSGVTQTPKHLITATGQRVTLRCSPRSGDLSVYWYQQSLDQGLQFLIQYYNGEERAKGNILERFSAQQFPDLHSELNLSSLELGDSALYFCASSVSGGYGNTIYFGEGSWLTVV.

This clone was seen just once. The genes are TRBV7-2 and TRBJ2-5; possible D gene TRBD2, 5 bases. Trimming cost V 4 bases and J 1 base, with 13 bases left between them. The CDR3 has 15 residues. Germline values: CDR1 SGHTA, CDR2 FQGNSA. The CDR3 loop is CASSWETTFQETQYF. CDR3 nucleotides: TGTGCCAGCAGCTGGGAGACAACTTTCCAAGAGACCCAGTACTTC.

J is TRBJ1-3 and V is TRBV5-4, with D uncertain. V lost 0 bases to trimming and J lost 2 bases, with 12 bases between them. From germline, CDR1 is SGHNT and CDR2 YYREEE (reference sequence). There are 16 residues in the CDR3. The CDR3 bases are TGTGCCAGCAGCTTGGATGTCGGGGTCGCTGGAAACACCATATATTTT. Translated: CASSLDVGVAGNTIYF.

This chain links TRBV9 with TRBJ2-5, with 7 bases matching TRBD1. J lost 4 bases, V lost 0 bases, and 6 bases had no gene match. The CDR3 has 15 residues. Germline values: CDR1 SGDLS, CDR2 YYNGEE. CDR3 residues: CASSVALGTAETQYF. The CDR3 DNA is TGTGCCAGCAGCGTAGCTCTGGGGACAGCAGAGACCCAGTACTTC.

The chain employs TRBV7-2 and TRBJ2-4; 10 nucleotides align to TRBD2. The germline gives CDR1 SGHTA, CDR2 FQGNSA. V trimming: 5 bases; J trimming: 5 bases; junction bases outside the gene matches: 6. The CDR3 has 15 amino acids. Written as DNA, the CDR3 is TGTGCCAGCAGCGAATACGGACTAGCGGAAAACATTCAGTACTTC. It encodes CASSEYGLAENIQYF. Drawing the rest from reference TRBV7-2 and TRBJ2-4, the complete variable domain is GAGVSQSPSNKVTEKGKDVELRCDPISGHTALYWYRQSLGQGLEFLIYFQGNSAPDKSGLPSDRFSAERTGGSVSTLTIQRTQQEDSAVYLCASSEYGLAENIQYFGAGTRLSVL.

This clone was seen just once. The J gene is TRBJ2-7, the V gene TRBV4-1; 8 nucleotides line up with TRBD2. With V trimmed by 1 base and J by 0 bases, 5 bases remained unmatched. Per the germline V gene, CDR1 is MGHRA and CDR2 is YSYEKL. The CDR3 is made up of 16 amino acids. DNA for the CDR3: TGCGCCAGCAGCCAAGCACTAGCGGAGGTCTCCTACGAGCAGTACTTC. Protein sequence: CASSQALAEVSYEQYF.

The J gene is TRBJ1-4, the V gene TRBV6-1; D is perhaps TRBD1 (6 bases). The V end lost 6 bases, the J end lost 2 bases, and 13 bases lay between the germline ends. From germline, CDR1 is MNHNS and CDR2 SASEGT. The CDR3 is 15 amino acids. The CDR3 reads CASRTGGLTNEKLFF. The CDR3 nucleotides read TGTGCCAGCAGAACTGGGGGCTTGACTAATGAAAAACTGTTTTTT.

The chain is built from TRBV7-2 and TRBJ2-3; no clear D gene. The germline V and J ends were trimmed by 4 bases and 1 base, with 9 bases remaining between them. Looked up from germline, CDR1 is SGHTA and CDR2 is FQGNSA. CDR3 length equals 14 residues. DNA of the CDR3: TGTGCCAGCAGCTCTTTCGGAGGCACAGATACGCAGTATTTT. This gives the protein CASSSFGGTDTQYF.

The chain joins TRBV6-1 to TRBJ2-4; no clear D. V lost 10 bases to trimming and J lost 0 bases, with 10 bases between them. The germline V gene encodes CDR1 MNHNS and CDR2 SASEGT. The CDR3 has 13 residues. CDR3 in amino acids: CANLDTAKNIQYF. The CDR3 nucleotides are TGTGCCAATCTCGACACAGCCAAAAACATTCAGTACTTC.

V is TRBV11-2 and J is TRBJ1-2; D possibly corresponds to TRBD1 (5 bases). CDR1 is SGHAT, CDR2 FQNNGV, per germline. Trimming stripped 5 bases from V and 1 base from J, with 8 bases between. The CDR3 totals 13 residues. CDR3 sequence reads: CASSPQVNYGYTF. The CDR3 nucleotides are TGTGCCAGCAGCCCACAGGTTAACTATGGCTACACCTTC.